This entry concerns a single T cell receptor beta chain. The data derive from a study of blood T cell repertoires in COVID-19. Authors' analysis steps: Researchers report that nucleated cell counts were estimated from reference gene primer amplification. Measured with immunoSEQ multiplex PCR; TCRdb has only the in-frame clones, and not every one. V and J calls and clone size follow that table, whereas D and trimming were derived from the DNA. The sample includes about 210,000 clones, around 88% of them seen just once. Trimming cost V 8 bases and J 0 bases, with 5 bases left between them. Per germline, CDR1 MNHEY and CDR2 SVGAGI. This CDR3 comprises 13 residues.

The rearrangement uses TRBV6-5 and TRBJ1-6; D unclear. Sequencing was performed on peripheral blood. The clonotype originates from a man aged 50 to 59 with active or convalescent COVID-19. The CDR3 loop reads CASCSSYNSPLHF. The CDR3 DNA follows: TGTGCCAGCTGTAGCTCCTATAATTCACCCCTCCACTTT.